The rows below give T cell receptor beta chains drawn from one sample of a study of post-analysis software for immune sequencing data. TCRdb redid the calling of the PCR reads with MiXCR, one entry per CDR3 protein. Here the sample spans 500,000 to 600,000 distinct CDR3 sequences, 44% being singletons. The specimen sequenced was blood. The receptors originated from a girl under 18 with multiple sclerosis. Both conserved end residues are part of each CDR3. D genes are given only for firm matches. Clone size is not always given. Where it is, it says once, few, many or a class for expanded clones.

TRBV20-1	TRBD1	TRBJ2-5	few	CSASTGTGLETQYF	TGCAGTGCTAGTACCGGGACAGGGTTAGAGACCCAGTACTTC
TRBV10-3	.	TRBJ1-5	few	CAISLGAVGGNQPQHF	TGTGCCATCAGCCTGGGGGCAGTCGGTGGCAATCAGCCCCAGCATTTT
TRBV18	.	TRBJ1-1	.	CASSLVGAMNTEAFF	TGTGCCAGCTCACTAGTGGGGGCTATGAACACTGAAGCTTTCTTT
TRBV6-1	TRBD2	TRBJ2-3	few	CASSDRRGTTDTQYF	TGTGCCAGCAGTGACCGGCGGGGGACCACAGATACGCAGTATTTT
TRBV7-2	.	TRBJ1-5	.	CASSLRSGDRNQPQHF	TGTGCCAGCAGCTTAAGGTCCGGGGATAGGAATCAGCCCCAGCATTTT
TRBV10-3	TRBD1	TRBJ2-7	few	CAISGQGYEQYF	TGTGCCATCAGTGGACAGGGCTACGAGCAGTACTTC
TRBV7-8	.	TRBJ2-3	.	CASSGGADYTDTQYF	TGTGCCAGCAGCGGGGGAGCAGACTACACAGATACGCAGTATTTT
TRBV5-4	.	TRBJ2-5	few	CASSPGGGTQETQYF	TGTGCCAGCAGCCCCGGAGGGGGGACCCAAGAGACCCAGTACTTC
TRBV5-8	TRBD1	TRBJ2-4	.	CASSKTYGTGENIQYF	TGTGCCAGCAGCAAAACCTACGGGACAGGGGAAAACATTCAGTACTTC
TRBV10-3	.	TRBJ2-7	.	CASTAGTRNYEQYF	TGTGCCTCGACAGCCGGAACCAGAAACTACGAGCAGTACTTC
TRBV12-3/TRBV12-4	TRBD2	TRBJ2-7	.	CASSLGRVAGLAYEQYF	TGTGCCAGCAGTTTAGGTAGGGTTGCGGGACTAGCCTACGAGCAGTACTTC
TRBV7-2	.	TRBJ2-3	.	CASSLGQGGGITDTQYF	TGTGCCAGCAGCTTAGGGCAGGGGGGAGGGATCACAGATACGCAGTATTTT
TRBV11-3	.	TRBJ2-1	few	CASSSNPDAGGTYNEQFF	TGTGCCAGCAGCTCCAATCCCGACGCCGGAGGCACCTACAATGAGCAGTTCTTC
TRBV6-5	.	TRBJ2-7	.	CASSYSRGVGSYEQYF	TGTGCCAGCAGTTACTCACGAGGGGTAGGTTCCTACGAGCAGTACTTC
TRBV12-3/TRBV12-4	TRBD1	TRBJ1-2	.	CASSSRQGAWGYTF	TGTGCCAGCAGTTCCCGACAGGGGGCTTGGGGCTACACCTTC
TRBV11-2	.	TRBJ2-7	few	CASSSSDSLSYEQYF	TGTGCCAGCAGCTCAAGTGACAGTCTGTCCTACGAGCAGTACTTC
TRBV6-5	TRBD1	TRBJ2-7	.	CASSYRTGPYEQYF	TGTGCCAGCAGTTACAGGACAGGGCCCTACGAGCAGTACTTC
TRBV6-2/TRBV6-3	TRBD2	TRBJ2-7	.	CASTQAGSRYEQYF	TGTGCCAGCACCCAAGCGGGGTCCCGATACGAGCAGTACTTC
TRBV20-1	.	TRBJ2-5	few	CSAREGSGRRETQYF	TGCAGTGCTAGAGAGGGTTCCGGCCGGCGGGAGACCCAGTACTTC
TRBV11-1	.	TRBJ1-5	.	CASSLSAGYNQPQHF	TGTGCCAGCAGCTTATCCGCCGGATACAATCAGCCCCAGCATTTT
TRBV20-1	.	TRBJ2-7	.	CSALEPGIYEQYF	TGCAGTGCCCTGGAGCCCGGTATCTACGAGCAGTACTTC
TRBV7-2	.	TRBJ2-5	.	CASSLSVGAETQYF	TGTGCCAGCAGCTTAAGCGTCGGGGCGGAGACCCAGTACTTC
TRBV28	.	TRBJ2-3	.	CASSPGDSTDTQYF	TGTGCCAGCAGTCCCGGGGATTCCACAGATACGCAGTATTTT
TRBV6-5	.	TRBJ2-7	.	CASSFPGREQYF	TGTGCCAGCAGTTTTCCGGGACGCGAGCAGTACTTC
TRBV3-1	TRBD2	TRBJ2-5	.	CASSPRLAGGPTETQYF	TGTGCCAGCAGCCCGCGACTAGCGGGGGGGCCGACAGAGACCCAGTACTTC
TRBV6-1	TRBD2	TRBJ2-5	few	CASSEGLAGPETQYF	TGTGCCAGCAGTGAAGGTCTAGCGGGACCAGAGACCCAGTACTTC
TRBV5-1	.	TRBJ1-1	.	CASSGAALNTEAFF	TGCGCCAGCAGCGGAGCAGCCTTGAACACTGAAGCTTTCTTT
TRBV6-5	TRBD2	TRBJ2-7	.	CASSELWSGGYEQYF	TGTGCCAGCAGCGAGCTTTGGAGCGGGGGCTACGAGCAGTACTTC
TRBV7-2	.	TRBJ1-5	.	CASSLNVVQPQHF	TGTGCCAGCAGCTTAAATGTTGTCCAGCCCCAGCATTTT
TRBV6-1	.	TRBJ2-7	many	CASSDYEQYF	TGTGCCAGCAGTGACTACGAGCAGTACTTC
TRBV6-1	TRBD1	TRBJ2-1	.	CASRGQGAHNEQFF	TGTGCCAGCAGGGGACAGGGGGCTCACAATGAGCAGTTCTTC
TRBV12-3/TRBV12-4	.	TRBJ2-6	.	CASSFGRRTGANVLTF	TGTGCCAGCAGTTTTGGGAGAAGGACTGGGGCCAACGTCCTGACTTTC
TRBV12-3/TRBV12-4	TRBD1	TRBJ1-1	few	CASSLPQDRGAFF	TGTGCCAGCAGTTTACCCCAAGACAGGGGAGCTTTCTTT
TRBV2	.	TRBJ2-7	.	CASSPLRFGPNAEQYF	TGTGCCAGCAGTCCCCTAAGGTTTGGGCCCAATGCCGAGCAGTACTTC
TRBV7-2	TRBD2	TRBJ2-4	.	CASSLELGGDQYF	TGTGCCAGCAGCTTAGAGTTGGGGGGGGACCAGTACTTC
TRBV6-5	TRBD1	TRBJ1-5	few	CASRLDRGDQPQHF	TGTGCCAGCAGACTCGACAGGGGGGATCAGCCCCAGCATTTT
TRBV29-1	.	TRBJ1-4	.	CSVEAGENEKLFF	TGCAGCGTGGAGGCAGGGGAAAATGAAAAACTGTTTTTT
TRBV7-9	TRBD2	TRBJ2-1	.	CASSSRPTSGVPYNEQFF	TGTGCCAGCAGCTCTCGGCCGACTAGCGGGGTCCCTTACAATGAGCAGTTCTTC
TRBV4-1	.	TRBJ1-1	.	CASSHPAGQNTEAFF	TGCGCCAGCAGCCACCCCGCCGGGCAAAACACTGAAGCTTTCTTT
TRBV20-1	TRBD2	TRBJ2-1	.	CSAPRLAGGVRGEQFF	TGCAGTGCTCCTCGACTAGCGGGGGGCGTTAGGGGTGAGCAGTTCTTC
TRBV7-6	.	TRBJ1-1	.	CASSSGGRALSWNTEAFF	TGTGCCAGCAGCTCCGGGGGCAGGGCACTTTCATGGAACACTGAAGCTTTCTTT
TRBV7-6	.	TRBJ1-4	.	CASSLTGEGERGNREKLFF	TGTGCCAGCAGCCTGACGGGGGAGGGAGAAAGGGGAAATCGCGAAAAACTGTTTTTT
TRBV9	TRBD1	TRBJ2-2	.	CASSVEDRGSGELFF	TGTGCCAGCAGCGTAGAGGACAGGGGTTCAGGGGAGCTGTTTTTT
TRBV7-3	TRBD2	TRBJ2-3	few	CASSLSGGVDTQYF	TGTGCCAGCAGCTTGAGCGGGGGAGTAGATACGCAGTATTTT
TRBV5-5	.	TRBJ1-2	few	CASRVAGRSYGYTF	TGTGCCAGCAGGGTGGCGGGCAGGTCGTATGGCTACACCTTC
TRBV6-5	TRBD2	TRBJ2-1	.	CASRKLAAPSYNEQFF	TGTGCCAGCAGAAAACTAGCGGCTCCCTCCTACAATGAGCAGTTCTTC
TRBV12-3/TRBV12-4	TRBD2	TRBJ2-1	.	CASSLEGLASHNEQFF	TGTGCCAGCAGTTTAGAAGGACTAGCTTCCCACAATGAGCAGTTCTTC